This T cell receptor (beta chain) comes out of a study of human T cells and chemical hapten exposure. Findings and limits, study-wide: Counts of expanded TCRs (at PT1) showed a positive correlation with patch test score.

Library preparation tagged each individual cDNA molecule with a unique molecular identifier. MiXCR, run by TCRdb on the RACE reads, gives a single entry per CDR3 protein. The table lists about 83,000 distinct CDR3 sequences, 7.5% to 9% of them singletons, with approximately 1.5% in the top ten. Germline V gene sequence: CDR1 SEHNR, CDR2 FQNEAQ (reference sequence). The CDR3 loop spans 16 amino acids. J lost 2 bases, V lost 3 bases, and 8 bases had no gene match. The time point here: patch test 1, 2 weeks after DPC sensitization. Documented treatment: therapeutic diphenylcyclopropenone sensitization with weekly scalp DPC. This clonotype has just a few counts. Its cognate antigen is unknown.

The gene calls are TRBV7-9 and TRBJ2-7, with 9 bases matching TRBD1. The material was whole blood, obtained in connection with sensitization to the hapten diphenylcyclopropenone (DPC). This sequence was found in a woman between 25 and 40 years old with alopecia areata. Some clones in this sample may be carry-over from other donors' samples. CDR3 bases: TGTGCCAGCAGCTTGCTCTCGACAGGGGGTACCTACGAGCAGTACTTC. Protein: CASSLLSTGGTYEQYF.